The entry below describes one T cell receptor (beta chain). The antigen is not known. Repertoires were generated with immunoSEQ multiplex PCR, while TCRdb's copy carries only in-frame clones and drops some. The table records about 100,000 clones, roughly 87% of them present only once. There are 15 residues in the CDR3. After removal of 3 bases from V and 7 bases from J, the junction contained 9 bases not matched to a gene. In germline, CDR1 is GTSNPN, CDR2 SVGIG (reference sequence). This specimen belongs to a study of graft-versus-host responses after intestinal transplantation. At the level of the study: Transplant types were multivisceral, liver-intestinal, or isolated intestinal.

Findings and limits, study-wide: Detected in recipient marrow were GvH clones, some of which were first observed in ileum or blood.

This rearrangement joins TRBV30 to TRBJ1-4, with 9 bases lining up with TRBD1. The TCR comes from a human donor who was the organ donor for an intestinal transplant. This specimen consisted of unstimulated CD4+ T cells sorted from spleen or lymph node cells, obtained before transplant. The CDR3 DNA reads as TGTGCCTGGAGGAAGTCTTTGGGACAGGGTGAAAAACTGTTTTTT. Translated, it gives CAWRKSLGQGEKLFF.